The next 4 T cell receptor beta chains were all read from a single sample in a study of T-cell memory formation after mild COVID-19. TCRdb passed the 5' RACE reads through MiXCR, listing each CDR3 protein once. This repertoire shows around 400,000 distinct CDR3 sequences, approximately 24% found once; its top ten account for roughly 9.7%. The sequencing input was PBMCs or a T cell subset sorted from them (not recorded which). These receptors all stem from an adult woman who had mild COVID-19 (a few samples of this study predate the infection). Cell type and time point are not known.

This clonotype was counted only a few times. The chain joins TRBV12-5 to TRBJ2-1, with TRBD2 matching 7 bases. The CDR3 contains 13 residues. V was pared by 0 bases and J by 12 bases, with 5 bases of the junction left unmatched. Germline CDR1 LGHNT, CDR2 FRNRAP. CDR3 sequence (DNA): TGTGCTAGTGGTTTGGTCAGGGTAGCGGGGCAGTTCTTC. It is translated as CASGLVRVAGQFF. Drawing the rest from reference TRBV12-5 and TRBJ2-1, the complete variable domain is DARVTQTPRHKVTEMGQEVTMRCQPILGHNTVFWYRQTMMQGLELLAYFRNRAPLDDSGMPKDRFSAEMPDATLATLKIQPSEPRDSAVYFCASGLVRVAGQFFGPGTRLTVL.

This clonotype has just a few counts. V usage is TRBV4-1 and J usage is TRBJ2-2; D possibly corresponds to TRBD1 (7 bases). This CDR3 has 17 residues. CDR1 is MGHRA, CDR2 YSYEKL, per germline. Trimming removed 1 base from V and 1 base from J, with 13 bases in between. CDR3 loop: CASSQVEGAGNTGELFF. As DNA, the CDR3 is TGCGCCAGCAGCCAAGTGGAGGGGGCAGGGAACACCGGGGAGCTGTTTTTT.

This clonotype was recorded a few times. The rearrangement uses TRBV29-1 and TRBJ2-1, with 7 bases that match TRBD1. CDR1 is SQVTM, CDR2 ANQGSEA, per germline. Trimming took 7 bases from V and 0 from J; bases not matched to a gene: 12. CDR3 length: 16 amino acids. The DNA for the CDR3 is TGCAGCGACCACATCCCCCGGGACAGCTCCTACAATGAGCAGTTCTTC. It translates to CSDHIPRDSSYNEQFF.

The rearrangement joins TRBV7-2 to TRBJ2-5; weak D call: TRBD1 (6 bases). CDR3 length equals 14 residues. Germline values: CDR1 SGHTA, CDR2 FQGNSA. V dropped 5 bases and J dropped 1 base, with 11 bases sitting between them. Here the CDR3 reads CASSRAGVQETQYF. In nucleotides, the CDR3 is TGTGCCAGCAGCCGCGCAGGGGTCCAAGAGACCCAGTACTTC.